This T cell receptor beta chain originates from a study of regulatory T cells in long-lasting Graves disease. Time point noted: newly diagnosed GD, antithyroid drugs for less than 3 months. Following extraction of RNA from PBMCs, that RNA was used to make the TCR library. Germline loops: CDR1 LGHDT, CDR2 YNNKEL (reference sequence). CDR3 size: 13 residues. According to the study, TCR beta libraries were built with iRepertoire HTBI primers and CDR3-region Arm-PCR. Each CDR3 protein is one row after TCRdb ran MiXCR on the multiplex PCR reads. In the table there are approximately 310,000 distinct CDR3 sequences, 15% to 20% of which are singletons. Worth noting for this clonotype: One base away lies a much larger clone, so this may be a sequencing read error.

This clonotype originated in a female donor with Graves disease. The chain recombines TRBV3-1 with TRBJ2-1; 10 nucleotides line up with TRBD2. The input for sequencing was peripheral blood mononuclear cells (PBMCs), taken at new diagnosis, from a patient treated with antithyroid drugs. The CDR3 DNA is TGTGCCAGCACCCAAGAAGAGCGGGAGGGTCTGTTCTTC. Translating it yields CASTQEEREGLFF.